The next 7 T cell receptor beta chains were all read from a single sample in a study of T cell responses to AZD1222 COVID-19 vaccine. TCRdb's table, derived via immunoSEQ multiplex PCR, lists solely in-frame clones and lacks some. The sample gives about 140,000 clones, over 75% of which show up once; about 4.4% is in the top ten. Sequences were derived from peripheral blood, sampled on day 0 of AZD1222 vaccination. Receptors originate from an adult in good health.

The chain links TRBV25-1 to TRBJ1-2, with TRBD1 matching over 7 bases. The V gene's germline CDR1 is MGHDK and CDR2 SYGVNS. V shed 4 bases and J 2 bases; nucleotides not matched to a gene: 4. CDR3 size: 14 residues. CDR3 protein: CASSGQGWNYGYTF. For the CDR3, the DNA is TGTGCCAGCAGTGGACAGGGATGGAACTATGGCTACACCTTC.

V is TRBV30 and J is TRBJ2-2; possible D gene TRBD2, 5 bases. CDR3 length equals 19 residues. V was pared by 3 bases and J by 1 base, with 24 bases between. The germline V gene encodes CDR1 GTSNPN and CDR2 SVGIG (reference sequence). The CDR3 protein is CAWRPRHKGLQLNTGELFF. CDR3 nucleotide sequence: TGTGCCTGGAGACCACGACATAAAGGACTCCAATTGAACACCGGGGAGCTGTTTTTT.

The gene calls are TRBV7-6 and TRBJ2-1; 7 bases map to TRBD1. This CDR3 contains 14 residues. Germline CDR1 SGHVS, CDR2 FNYEAQ. V trimming: 5 bases; J trimming: 2 bases; junction bases outside the gene matches: 3. Here the CDR3 reads CASSLGTAYNEQFF. CDR3 DNA sequence: TGTGCCAGCAGCCTAGGGACAGCCTACAATGAGCAGTTCTTC.

The chain uses TRBV7-2 and TRBJ2-3, with TRBD2 as a possible D gene (6 bases). The V end was cut by 5 bases, the J end by 6 bases, with 9 bases between. Germline assignment: CDR1 SGHTA and CDR2 FQGNSA. CDR3 length: 12 amino acids. The CDR3 spells CASSPRGDTQYF. The CDR3 bases are TGTGCCAGCAGCCCCCGGGGGGATACGCAGTATTTT.

The V call is TRBV10-2, the J call TRBJ1-5, with D possibly matching TRBD1 (5 bases). The CDR3 totals 16 residues. V was clipped by 8 bases and J by 4 bases, with 21 bases between them. CDR1 WSHSY and CDR2 SAAADI come from the germline V gene. Written as DNA, the CDR3 is TGCGCCAGCGCCCGAATAGGGCAGGGCCAAAATCAGCCCCAGCATTTT. Translation: CASARIGQGQNQPQHF.

This chain links TRBV2 with TRBJ2-7; D might be TRBD2 (5 bases). CDR1 is SNHLY, CDR2 FYNNEI, per germline. Trimming pared 4 bases from V and 1 base from J, leaving 14 bases between. CDR3 length: 15 residues. CDR3 bases: TGTGCCAGCAGTGTGCGGGCCTATACTTCCTACGAGCAGTACTTC. Translation gives CASSVRAYTSYEQYF.

The rearrangement links TRBV29-1 to TRBJ1-2; no definite D call. The CDR3 is made up of 11 amino acids. V was pared by 2 bases and J by 7 bases, with 8 bases between. Germline values: CDR1 SQVTM, CDR2 ANQGSEA. The CDR3 DNA reads as TGCAGCGTTGAATTACCTGCTGGCTACACCTTC. This sequence encodes CSVELPAGYTF. Combining the CDR3 with reference TRBV29-1 and TRBJ1-2 gives the whole variable domain SAVISQKPSRDICQRGTSLTIQCQVDSQVTMMFWYRQQPGQSLTLIATANQGSEATYESGFVIDKFPISRPNLTFSTLTVSNMSPEDSSIYLCSVELPAGYTFGSGTRLTVV.